These 5 T cell receptor beta chains were all obtained from the same sample, sequenced in a study of beta chain features in type 1 diabetes. The sequenced template was cDNA made from the entire isolated RNA. Using immunoSEQ multiplex PCR, the repertoire was profiled, and TCRdb retains in-frame clones only, with some absent. The table includes roughly 290,000 clones, about 15% detected once. Study findings and constraints: Patients with Type 1 diabetes showed moderately but significantly shorter TCRB CDR3s in all four CD4+ subsets.

Their antigen targets remain unknown. The material sequenced was naive CD4+ T cells from blood. These receptors were collected from a man aged 18 to 30 with type 1 diabetes.

The chain recombines TRBV6-5 with TRBJ2-3; D is unclear. Trimming cost V 0 bases and J 1 base, with 5 bases left between them. This CDR3 comprises 14 residues. Germline V lookup: CDR1 MNHEY, CDR2 SVGAGI. CDR3 sequence: CASSYSRRTDTQYF. CDR3 bases: TGTGCCAGCAGTTACTCGCGCCGCACAGATACGCAGTATTTT.

The table lists this clone with a few counts. The chain combines TRBV19 with TRBJ2-7; weak D call: TRBD2 (5 bases). The CDR3 runs to 16 residues. Trimming left V 5 bases short and J 3 bases short, with 20 bases between. CDR1 is LNHDA, CDR2 SQIVND, per germline (reference sequence). The CDR3 nucleotides read TGTGCCAGTAGTTCGTACCCCCCCCGTGGACTCTACGAGCAGTACTTC. Translating it yields CASSSYPPRGLYEQYF.

This clone occurred a few times. The chain joins TRBV30 to TRBJ1-6; no clear D gene. The length of the CDR3 is 15 residues. The germline V and J ends were trimmed by 0 bases and 10 bases, with 16 bases remaining between them. Germline CDR1 and CDR2: GTSNPN and SVGIG (reference sequence). CDR3: CAWSVGGLGGSPLHF. For the CDR3, the DNA is TGTGCCTGGAGTGTTGGCGGTTTGGGAGGGTCACCCCTCCACTTT.

This clone was seen more than once but under ten times. The V call is TRBV13, the J call TRBJ2-5; 10 nucleotides align to TRBD2. The J call may be incorrect, as the DNA end agrees better with TRBJ2-7. The germline CDR1 and CDR2 sequences are PRHDT and FYEKMQ (reference sequence). The CDR3 extends over 16 amino acids. The CDR3 here is CASSLSRTSGVYEQYF. The CDR3 nucleotides read TGTGCCAGCAGCCTAAGCCGGACTAGCGGAGTTTACGAGCAGTACTTC.

The chain uses TRBV5-4 and TRBJ2-3; 11 bases agree with TRBD2. Germline lookup yields CDR1 SGHNT and CDR2 YYREEE (reference sequence). J lost 1 base, V lost 4 bases, and 2 bases had no gene match. The CDR3 runs to 15 residues. For the CDR3, the DNA is TGTGCCAGCAGCCTGACTAGCGGGGGCACAGATACGCAGTATTTT. Translation: CASSLTSGGTDTQYF.